The clone carrying this TCR beta chain appeared a single time. Its target is not known. Within the sample, other DNA sequences also encode this same CDR3. The sample originates from a study of PD-L1 blockade in urothelial cancer. Turning to the study itself: Most patients, about nine tenths of the roughly 30, were males with bladder-origin cancer. Typically, measured as a median, blood samples had approximately 130,000 T cells.

Each patient gave between 1 and 8 samples of peripheral blood mononuclear cells, which were collected pretreatment and during treatment. Study findings and constraints: Where pretreatment blood TCR clonality fell below the median, better survival was predicted.

Using immunoSEQ multiplex PCR, the repertoire was profiled, and TCRdb retains in-frame clones only, with some absent. The sample has some 60,000 clones; about 82% are singletons. This specimen consisted of PBMCs, obtained around atezolizumab (anti-PD-L1) treatment. The receptor was derived from a man aged 50 to 59 with urothelial cancer.

CDR3 protein: CASTPGTGVTNYGYTF. Written as DNA, the CDR3 is TGTGCCAGCACCCCGGGGACAGGGGTAACTAACTATGGCTACACCTTC. The chain uses TRBV9 and TRBJ1-2, with TRBD1 matching over 10 bases. Germline V gene data show CDR1 as SGDLS and CDR2 as YYNGEE. V trimming: 6 bases; J trimming: 0 bases; junction bases outside the gene matches: 8. This CDR3 contains 16 residues. Variable domain in full (rest from reference TRBV9 and TRBJ1-2): DSGVTQTPKHLITATGQRVTLRCSPRSGDLSVYWYQQSLDQGLQFLIQYYNGEERAKGNILERFSAQQFPDLHSELNLSSLELGDSALYFCASTPGTGVTNYGYTFGSGTRLTVV.